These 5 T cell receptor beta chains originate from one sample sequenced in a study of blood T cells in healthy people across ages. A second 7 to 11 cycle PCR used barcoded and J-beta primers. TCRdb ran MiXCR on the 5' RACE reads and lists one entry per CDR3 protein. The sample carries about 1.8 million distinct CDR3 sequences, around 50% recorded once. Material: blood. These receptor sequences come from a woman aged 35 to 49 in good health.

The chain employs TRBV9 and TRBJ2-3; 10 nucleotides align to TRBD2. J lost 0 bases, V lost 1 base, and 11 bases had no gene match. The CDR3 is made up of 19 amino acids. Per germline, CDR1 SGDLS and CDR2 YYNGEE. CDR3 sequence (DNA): TGTGCCAGCAGCGTACGTGTAGCGGGGGGCGAACCTAGCACAGATACGCAGTATTTT. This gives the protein CASSVRVAGGEPSTDTQYF. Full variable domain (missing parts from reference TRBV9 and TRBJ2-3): DSGVTQTPKHLITATGQRVTLRCSPRSGDLSVYWYQQSLDQGLQFLIQYYNGEERAKGNILERFSAQQFPDLHSELNLSSLELGDSALYFCASSVRVAGGEPSTDTQYFGPGTRLTVL.

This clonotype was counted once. CDR3 amino acids: CASSSSSQPQHF. CDR3 coding DNA: TGTGCCAGCAGTTCGTCATCTCAGCCCCAGCATTTT. This chain links TRBV12-3 or TRBV12-4 with TRBJ1-5; D gene unclear. V was shortened by 4 bases and J by 6 bases, with 7 bases between the two germline ends. The CDR3 covers 12 residues.

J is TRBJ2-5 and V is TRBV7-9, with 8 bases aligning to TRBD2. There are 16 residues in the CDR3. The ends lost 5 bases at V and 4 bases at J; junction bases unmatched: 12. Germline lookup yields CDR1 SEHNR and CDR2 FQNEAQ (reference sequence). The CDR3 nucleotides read TGTGCCAGCAGCCCATCCGGGACTAGGGTTGCAGAGACCCAGTACTTC. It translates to CASSPSGTRVAETQYF.

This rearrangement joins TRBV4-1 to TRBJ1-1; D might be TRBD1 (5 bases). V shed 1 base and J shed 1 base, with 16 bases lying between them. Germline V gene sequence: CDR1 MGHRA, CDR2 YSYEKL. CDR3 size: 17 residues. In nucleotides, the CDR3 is TGCGCCAGCAGCCAAGTAATAGGGGACGGTCCGAACACTGAAGCTTTCTTT. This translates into CASSQVIGDGPNTEAFF.

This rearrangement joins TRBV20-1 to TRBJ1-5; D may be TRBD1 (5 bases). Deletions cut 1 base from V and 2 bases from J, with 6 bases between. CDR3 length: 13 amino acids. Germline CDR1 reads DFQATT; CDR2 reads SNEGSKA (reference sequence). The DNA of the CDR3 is TGCAGTGCTAGAGCCAGGGGCAATCAGCCCCAGCATTTT. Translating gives CSARARGNQPQHF.